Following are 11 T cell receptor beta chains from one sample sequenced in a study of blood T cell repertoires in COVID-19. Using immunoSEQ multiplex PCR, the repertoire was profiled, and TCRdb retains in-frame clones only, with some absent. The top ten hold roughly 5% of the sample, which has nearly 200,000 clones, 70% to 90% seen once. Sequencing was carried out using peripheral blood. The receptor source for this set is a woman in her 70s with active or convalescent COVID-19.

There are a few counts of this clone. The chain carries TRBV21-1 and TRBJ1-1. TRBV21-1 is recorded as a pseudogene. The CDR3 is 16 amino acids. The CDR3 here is CASSKREDYLNTEAFF. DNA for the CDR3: TGTGCCAGCAGCAAACGGGAGGATTACTTGAACACTGAAGCTTTCTTT.

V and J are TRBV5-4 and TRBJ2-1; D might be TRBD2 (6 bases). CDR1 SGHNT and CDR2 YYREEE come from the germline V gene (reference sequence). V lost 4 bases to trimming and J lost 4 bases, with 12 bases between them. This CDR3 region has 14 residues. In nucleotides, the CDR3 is TGTGCCAGCAGCCCCGGGACTTTATACAATGAGCAGTTCTTC. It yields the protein CASSPGTLYNEQFF.

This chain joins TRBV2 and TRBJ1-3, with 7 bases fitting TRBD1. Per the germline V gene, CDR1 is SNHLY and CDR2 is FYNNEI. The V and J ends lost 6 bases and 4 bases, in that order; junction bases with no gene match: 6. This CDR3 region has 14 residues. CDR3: CASRGTGAGNTIYF. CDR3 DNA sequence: TGTGCCAGCAGGGGAACAGGGGCCGGAAACACCATATATTTT.

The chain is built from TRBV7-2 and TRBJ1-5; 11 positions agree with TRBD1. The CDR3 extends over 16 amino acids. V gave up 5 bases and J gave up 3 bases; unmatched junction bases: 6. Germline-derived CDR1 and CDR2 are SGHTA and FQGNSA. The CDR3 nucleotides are TGTGCCAGCAGCAACCGGGACAGGGGGGCCAATCAGCCCCAGCATTTT. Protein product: CASSNRDRGANQPQHF.

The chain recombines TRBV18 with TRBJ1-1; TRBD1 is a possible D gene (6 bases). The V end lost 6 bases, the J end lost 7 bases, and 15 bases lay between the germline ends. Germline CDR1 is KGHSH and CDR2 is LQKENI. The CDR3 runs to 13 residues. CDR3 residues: CASSPTGQGEAFF. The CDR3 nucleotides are TGTGCCAGCTCTCCTACAGGGCAGGGTGAAGCTTTCTTT.

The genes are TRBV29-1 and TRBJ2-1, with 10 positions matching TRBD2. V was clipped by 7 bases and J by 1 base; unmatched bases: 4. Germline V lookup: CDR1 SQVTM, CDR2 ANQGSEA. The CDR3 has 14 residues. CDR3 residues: CSATTSGSYNEQFF. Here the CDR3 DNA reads TGCAGCGCCACGACTAGCGGGTCCTACAATGAGCAGTTCTTC.

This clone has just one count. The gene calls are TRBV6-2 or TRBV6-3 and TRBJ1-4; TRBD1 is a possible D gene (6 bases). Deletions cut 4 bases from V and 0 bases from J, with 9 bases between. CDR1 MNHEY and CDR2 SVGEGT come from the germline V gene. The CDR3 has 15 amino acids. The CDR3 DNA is TGTGCCAGCAGTTGGGGGCCTGCAACTAATGAAAAACTGTTTTTT. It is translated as CASSWGPATNEKLFF.

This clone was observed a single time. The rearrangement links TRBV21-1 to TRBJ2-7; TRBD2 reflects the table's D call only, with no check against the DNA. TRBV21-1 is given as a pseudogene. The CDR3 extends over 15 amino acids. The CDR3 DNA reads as TGTGCCAGCAGCAACCTCCCGGGAGGGACCTACGAGCAGTACTTC. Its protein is CASSNLPGGTYEQYF.

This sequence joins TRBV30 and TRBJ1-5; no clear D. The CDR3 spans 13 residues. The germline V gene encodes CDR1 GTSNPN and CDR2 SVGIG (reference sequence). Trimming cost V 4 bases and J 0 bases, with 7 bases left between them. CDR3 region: CAWNPGSNQPQHF. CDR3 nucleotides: TGTGCCTGGAATCCAGGTAGCAATCAGCCCCAGCATTTT.

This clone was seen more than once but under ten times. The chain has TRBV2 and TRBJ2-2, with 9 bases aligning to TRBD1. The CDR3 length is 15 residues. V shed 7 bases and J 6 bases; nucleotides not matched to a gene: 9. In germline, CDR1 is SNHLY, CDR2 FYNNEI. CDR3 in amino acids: CASKAGTGLAGELFF. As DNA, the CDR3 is TGTGCCAGCAAGGCCGGGACAGGGCTGGCCGGGGAGCTGTTTTTT.

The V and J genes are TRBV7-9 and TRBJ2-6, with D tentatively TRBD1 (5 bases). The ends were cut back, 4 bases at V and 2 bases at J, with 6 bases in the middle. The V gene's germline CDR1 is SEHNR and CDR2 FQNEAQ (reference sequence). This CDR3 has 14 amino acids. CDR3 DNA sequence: TGTGCCAGCAGCTCAGGGCCTGGGGCCAACGTCCTGACTTTC. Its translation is CASSSGPGANVLTF.